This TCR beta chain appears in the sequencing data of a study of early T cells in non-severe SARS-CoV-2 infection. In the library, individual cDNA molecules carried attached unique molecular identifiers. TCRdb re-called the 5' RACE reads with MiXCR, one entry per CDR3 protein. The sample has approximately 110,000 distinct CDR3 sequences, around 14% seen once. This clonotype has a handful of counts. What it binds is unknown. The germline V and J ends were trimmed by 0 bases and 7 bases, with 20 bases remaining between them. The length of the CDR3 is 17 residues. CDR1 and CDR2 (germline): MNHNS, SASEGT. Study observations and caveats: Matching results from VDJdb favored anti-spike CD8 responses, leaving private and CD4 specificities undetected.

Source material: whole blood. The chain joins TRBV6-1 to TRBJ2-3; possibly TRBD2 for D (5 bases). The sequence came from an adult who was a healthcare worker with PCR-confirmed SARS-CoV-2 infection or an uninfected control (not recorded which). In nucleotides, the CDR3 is TGTGCCAGCAGTGAAGCTTATATCCGGGGTAAGGGCCATACGCAGTATTTT. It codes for CASSEAYIRGKGHTQYF.